The 8 T cell receptor beta chains in this list originate from one sample, sequenced in a study of human T cells and chemical hapten exposure. One entry per CDR3 protein results from TCRdb running MiXCR on the RACE reads. The repertoire includes 100,000 to 120,000 distinct CDR3 sequences, around 35% of them detected once, and more than 2.5% sits in the top ten. Time point noted: patch test 3, about 24 weeks after DPC sensitization. The sample's treatment: therapeutic diphenylcyclopropenone sensitization with weekly scalp DPC. Here the sequenced sample was whole blood, taken in connection with sensitization to the hapten diphenylcyclopropenone (DPC). The receptors were gathered from a man between 35 and 55 years old with alopecia areata. Some clones in this sample may be carry-over from other donors' samples.

This chain links TRBV5-1 with TRBJ2-1; possible D gene TRBD1, 6 bases. The germline V and J ends were trimmed by 4 bases and 2 bases, with 22 bases remaining between them. Germline assignment: CDR1 SGHRS and CDR2 YFSETQ. The CDR3 extends over 18 amino acids. Here the CDR3 DNA reads TGCGCCAGCAGCATATTGGGCAGCCAGAACAGGGCCTACAATGAGCAGTTCTTC. Amino acid sequence: CASSILGSQNRAYNEQFF.

The rearrangement uses TRBV14 and TRBJ2-5; 8 nucleotides agree with TRBD2. CDR1 SGHDN and CDR2 FVKESK come from the germline V gene. With 3 bases clipped from V and 7 bases from J, the junction kept 16 bases outside the gene matches. There are 17 residues in the CDR3. This chain's CDR3 is CASSHFSGGGRPVTQYF. The CDR3, as DNA: TGTGCCAGCAGCCATTTCTCCGGGGGGGGCCGGCCAGTGACCCAGTACTTC.

This clonotype appeared a single time. A much bigger clone sits one base away, suggesting this may be a read error. J is TRBJ2-2 and V is TRBV11-2, with 10 bases identical to TRBD2. The CDR3 loop spans 15 amino acids. With 5 bases clipped from V and 9 bases from J, the junction kept 9 bases outside the gene matches. Germline assignment: CDR1 SGHAT and CDR2 FQNNGV. The CDR3 spells CASSPSGRFPWELFF. The CDR3 region has the DNA TGTGCCAGCAGCCCTAGCGGGAGATTCCCCTGGGAGCTGTTTTTT.

In its sample, this clonotype was seen many times. The chain employs TRBV4-2 and TRBJ2-1; a possible D gene is TRBD2 (6 bases). There are 13 residues in the CDR3. Trimming left V 0 bases short and J 9 bases short, with 9 bases between. Germline lookup yields CDR1 LGHNA and CDR2 YNFKEQ. CDR3 region: CASSQERGTEQFF. CDR3 coding DNA: TGTGCCAGCAGCCAAGAACGGGGGACTGAGCAGTTCTTC.

This chain joins TRBV28 and TRBJ2-1; TRBD2 matches 11 bases. The V and J ends lost 9 bases and 0 bases, in that order; junction bases with no gene match: 10. The germline gives CDR1 MDHEN, CDR2 SYDVKM. CDR3 length equals 17 residues. This CDR3 is CASTSSGRPSSYNEQFF. CDR3 sequence (DNA): TGTGCCAGTACTTCTAGCGGGAGGCCGAGCTCCTACAATGAGCAGTTCTTC.

The CDR3 sequence: CASSLILAASYNEQFF. The CDR3 DNA is TGCGCCAGCAGCCTGATCCTAGCGGCCTCTTACAATGAGCAGTTCTTC. The V call is TRBV4-3, the J call TRBJ2-1; 7 bases map to TRBD2. The CDR3 extends over 16 amino acids. Germline V CDR1 and CDR2: LGHNA, YSLEER. Trimming removed 4 bases from V and 4 bases from J; junction bases left unmatched: 10.

This clonotype was seen at least ten times. The chain has TRBV29-1 and TRBJ1-6, with no clear D. The CDR3 totals 13 residues. Trimming took off 4 bases at V and 7 bases at J, with 11 bases between the two ends. Germline CDR1 and CDR2: SQVTM and ANQGSEA. CDR3 DNA: TGCAGCGTTGGCTTCGCAGGCAATTCACCCCTCCACTTT. As protein: CSVGFAGNSPLHF.

The rearrangement links TRBV18 to TRBJ2-4; D gene ambiguous. CDR1 is KGHSH and CDR2 is LQKENI in the germline V gene. CDR3 length: 17 amino acids. V was trimmed by 2 bases and J by 1 base, leaving 15 bases between them. The CDR3, as DNA: TGTGCCAGCTCACCAGGCGATTTAATAGGGGCCAAAAACATTCAGTACTTC. It yields the protein CASSPGDLIGAKNIQYF.